This T cell receptor beta chain is drawn from a study of technical replicates of blood from a handful of donors (TCRdb year 2017). Libraries were built with the immunoSEQ multiplex PCR assay. TCRdb stores this immuneACCESS table with in-frame sequences only. Part of the clones is absent; in the studies checked, under half of the shortfall reflects unresolved V genes, and no reason is known for the rest. The table for this sample lists under 90,000 clones; around 94% of them were counted only once. 0.2% to 0.3% of the sample is held by the ten biggest clonotypes. On this clone itself: Its recognized antigen is unknown. No much larger clone is present one base from it, and per-base qualities are unavailable.

The CDR3 goes from the cysteine to the phenylalanine over 14 residues. Left in the record is the CDR3 DNA by itself, 42 bases read in frame from the first base. V is reduced by 6 bases and J by 4 bases, leaving a spacing of 10 bases between them. From a lookup of the germline V gene, CDR1 and CDR2 are ENHRY and SYGVKD. The receptor chain draws on TRBV10-3 and TRBJ1-6; the D gene identity is not certain. Specimen: T cells isolated from PBMCs. This receptor was obtained from a human donor in good health. The CDR3 here reads CAIRTNSYNSPLHF. The DNA sequence is TGTGCCATCAGGACAAACAGTTATAATTCACCCCTCCACTTT.